This is a list of T cell receptor beta chains from one sample in a study of shared clonotypes between healthy human individuals. Generated by immunoSEQ multiplex PCR, the TCRdb table keeps only in-frame clones and is missing some. The sample has approximately 640,000 clones, roughly 78% seen once. Sequences were obtained from memory CD4+ T cells sorted from blood. These receptors came from a woman aged 25 to 39 in good health. Both conserved end residues are part of each CDR3. Fields, in order: D gene, clone size, V gene, J gene, CDR3 DNA, CDR3 protein. A D gene is named only where the DNA matches it firmly. Where a row states a size, it is once, few, many or the class of an expanded clone; other rows omit it.

TRBD1	-	TRBV2	TRBJ1-2	TGTGCCAGCAGTGAGAAGTACAGGGGAATCGGCTACACCTTC	CASSEKYRGIGYTF
-	once	TRBV6-6	TRBJ2-7	TGTGCCAGCAGTTACTCGTTCGAAGGGGACTACGAGCAGTACTTC	CASSYSFEGDYEQYF
TRBD2	once	TRBV5-1	TRBJ2-2	TGCGCCAGCAGCTTGGTTCGAGTTAGCGGGGTAATGAACACCGGGGAGCTGTTTTTT	CASSLVRVSGVMNTGELFF
-	-	TRBV18	TRBJ2-5	TGTGCCAGCTCACCAGGGACAATCCGCCCGACCCAGTACTTC	CASSPGTIRPTQYF
-	-	TRBV27	TRBJ1-5	TGTGCCAGCAGAATCGACAGGCGTAGCAATCAGCCCCAGCATTTT	CASRIDRRSNQPQHF
-	few	TRBV15	TRBJ1-5	TGTGCCACCAGCAGAGGAGAGGGCAATCAGCCCCAGCATTTT	CATSRGEGNQPQHF
-	-	TRBV5-1	TRBJ2-1	TGCGCCAGCAGCTTGAGTTCGAGCTCCTACAATGAGCAGTTCTTC	CASSLSSSSYNEQFF
-	-	TRBV18	TRBJ2-7	TGTGCCAGCTCACCGGTCAGAAGCTCCTACGAGCAGTACTTC	CASSPVRSSYEQYF
-	few	TRBV7-9	TRBJ1-4	TGTGCCAGCAGCTCCTCAGTCCCTAATGAAAAACTGTTTTTT	CASSSSVPNEKLFF
TRBD2	-	TRBV2	TRBJ2-3	TGTGCCAGCAGAGGTAGTAGCGGGAGAGCAGATACGCAGTATTTT	CASRGSSGRADTQYF
-	once	TRBV10-1	TRBJ2-7	TGCGCCAGCAGTGATCCCCAGGGCTACACCGAGCAGTACTTC	CASSDPQGYTEQYF
-	-	TRBV6-1	TRBJ1-3	TGTGCCAGCAGTGAGTTACGTTCTGGAAACACCATATATTTT	CASSELRSGNTIYF
-	few	TRBV4-2	TRBJ1-1	TGTGCCAGCAGCCAAGCCTGGGAGCGGGGGAACACTGAAGCTTTCTTT	CASSQAWERGNTEAFF
-	-	TRBV2	TRBJ2-1	TGTGCCAGCCGGAACTACAATGAGCAGTTCTTC	CASRNYNEQFF